This entry lists 7 T cell receptor beta chains sequenced from one sample in a study of a mutant IDH1 vaccine in newly diagnosed glioma (dated by TCRdb to the early 2020s). What this sample's time point label stands for: week 35, safety follow-up. Every vaccine dose consisted of 300 ug of a 20-mer mutant IDH1 peptide in Montanide, administered subcutaneously together with topical imiquimod. These receptors are not linked to any known antigen. Libraries came from the immunoSEQ multiplex PCR assay. TCRdb holds this immuneACCESS table with in-frame rearrangements only. Some clones are missing; in checked studies, unresolved V genes explain under half, and the rest has no known cause. The sample table records tens of thousands of clones; approximately 82% of these occur just once. The ten largest make up roughly 6.6% of the sample. The specimen was PBMCs, collected from a glioma patient whose treatment included an IDH1 peptide vaccine. These receptors were taken from a woman younger than 35 with glioma.

CDR3 region: CASSLPGGGNTIYF. The CDR3 DNA reads TGCGCCAGCAGCCTTCCAGGGGGTGGAAACACCATATATTTT. V usage is TRBV4-1 and J usage is TRBJ1-3, with TRBD1 identical over 7 bases. The CDR3 loop spans 14 amino acids. Germline V gene data show CDR1 as MGHRA and CDR2 as YSYEKL. With V trimmed by 4 bases and J by 3 bases, 3 bases remained unmatched.

This chain's CDR3 is CASSRTGVEAFF. The CDR3 nucleotides read TGTGCCAGCAGTCGGACAGGCGTAGAAGCTTTCTTT. The V call is TRBV2, the J call TRBJ1-1, with 7 positions matching TRBD1. CDR1 SNHLY and CDR2 FYNNEI come from the germline V gene. Trimming took 5 bases from V and 8 from J; bases not matched to a gene: 5. This CDR3 has 12 amino acids.

CDR3: CASSQSRQGAYRYGYTF. The CDR3 DNA reads as TGTGCCAGCAGCCAATCGCGACAGGGGGCCTACCGCTATGGCTACACCTTC. The chain carries TRBV16 and TRBJ1-2; 10 bases match TRBD1. Germline V gene lookup returns CDR1 KGHSY and CDR2 FQNENV. The CDR3 consists of 17 residues. The trim removed 0 bases at V and 4 bases at J, leaving 8 bases unmatched.

V gene TRBV7-2 combines with J gene TRBJ1-1; 8 nucleotides align to TRBD1. CDR3 size: 14 residues. Trimming removed 2 bases from V and 5 bases from J; junction bases left unmatched: 4. Looked up from germline, CDR1 is SGHTA and CDR2 is FQGNSA. The CDR3 sequence: CASSLQGAGTEAFF. CDR3 nucleotide sequence: TGTGCCAGCAGCTTACAGGGGGCTGGGACTGAAGCTTTCTTT.

This chain uses TRBV5-8 with TRBJ1-4; perhaps TRBD1 as D (5 bases). CDR1 SGHTS and CDR2 YDEGEE come from the germline V gene. Trimming removed 4 bases at V and 15 bases at J, with 16 bases between. This CDR3 contains 12 residues. For the CDR3, the DNA is TGTGCCAGCAGCCCGGGGTGGGACCGTGTGTTTTTT. This gives the protein CASSPGWDRVFF.

The chain has TRBV7-3 and TRBJ1-2; possibly TRBD1 for D (6 bases). Trimming stripped 1 base from V and 7 bases from J, with 13 bases between. The CDR3 runs to 14 residues. CDR1 is SGHTA and CDR2 is FQGTGA in the germline V gene. DNA for the CDR3: TGTGCCAGCAGCTTAAGTCCAGGGGATAGTGGCTACACCTTC. It yields the protein CASSLSPGDSGYTF.

J is TRBJ2-7 and V is TRBV19, with D perhaps matching TRBD1 (5 bases). The CDR3 extends over 13 amino acids. Germline assignment: CDR1 LNHDA and CDR2 SQIVND (reference sequence). Trimming stripped 6 bases from V and 4 bases from J, with 13 bases between. CDR3 coding DNA: TGTGCCAGTAGCCCCCTCTCAGGGTACGAGCAGTACTTC. Encoded protein: CASSPLSGYEQYF.